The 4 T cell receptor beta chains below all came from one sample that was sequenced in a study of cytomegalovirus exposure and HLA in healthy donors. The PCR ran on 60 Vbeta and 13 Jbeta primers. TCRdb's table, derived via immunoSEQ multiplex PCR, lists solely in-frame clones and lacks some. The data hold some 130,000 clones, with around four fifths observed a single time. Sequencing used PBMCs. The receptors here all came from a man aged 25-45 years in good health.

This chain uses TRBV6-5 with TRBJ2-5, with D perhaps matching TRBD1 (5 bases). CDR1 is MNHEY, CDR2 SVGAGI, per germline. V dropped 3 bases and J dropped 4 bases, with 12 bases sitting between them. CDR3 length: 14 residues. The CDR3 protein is CASSYSGHRETQYF. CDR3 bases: TGTGCCAGCAGTTATAGTGGACATAGAGAGACCCAGTACTTC.

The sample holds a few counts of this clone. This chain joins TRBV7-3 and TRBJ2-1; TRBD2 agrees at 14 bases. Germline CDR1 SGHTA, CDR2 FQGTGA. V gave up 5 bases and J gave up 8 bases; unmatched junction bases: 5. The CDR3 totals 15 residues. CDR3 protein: CASSLGTSGSYEQFF. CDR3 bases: TGTGCCAGCAGCCTTGGGACTAGCGGGAGCTATGAGCAGTTCTTC.

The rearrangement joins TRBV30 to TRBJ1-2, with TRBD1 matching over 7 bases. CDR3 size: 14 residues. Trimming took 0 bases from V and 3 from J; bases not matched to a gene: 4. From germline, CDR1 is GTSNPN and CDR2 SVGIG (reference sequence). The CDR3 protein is CAWSVRDSDYGYTF. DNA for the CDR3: TGTGCCTGGAGTGTACGGGACAGCGACTATGGCTACACCTTC.

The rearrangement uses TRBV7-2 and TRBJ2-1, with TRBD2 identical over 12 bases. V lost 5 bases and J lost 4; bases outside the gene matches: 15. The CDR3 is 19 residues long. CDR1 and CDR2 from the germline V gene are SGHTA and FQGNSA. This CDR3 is CASSQTYTGGLAGYNEQFF. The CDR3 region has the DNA TGTGCCAGCAGCCAAACTTACACCGGAGGACTAGCGGGATACAATGAGCAGTTCTTC.